Listed below are T cell receptor beta chains from one sample, sequenced in a study of cytomegalovirus exposure and HLA in healthy donors. Sequenced by immunoSEQ multiplex PCR; TCRdb stores in-frame clones only, minus some. This table holds 150,000 to 200,000 clones, around 82% found once. The sequencing input was PBMCs. The receptors come from a man younger than 35 in good health and CMV-seronegative. Each CDR3 is given with its conserved first and last residue. A D gene is named only where the DNA matches it firmly. Not all rows give a size; the values are once, few, many and, for expanded clones, a class.

NA,TRBV7-9,TRBJ1-3,16,NA,TGTTCCAGCAGCTTAGTGTCACAAATCTCTGGAAACACCATATATTTT,CSSSLVSQISGNTIYF
NA,TRBV9,TRBJ1-2,14,NA,TGTGCCAGCAGCGTAAGCACAGCCCTAAATGGCTACACCTTC,CASSVSTALNGYTF
NA,TRBV7-9,TRBJ2-6,19,NA,TGTGCCAGCACTAGACTAGTTACGGCCTTAAACTCTGGGGCCAACGTCCTGACTTTC,CASTRLVTALNSGANVLTF
NA,TRBV10-3,TRBJ2-4,16,TRBD2,TGTGCCATCAGTGAGTTCCTAAGGGAGGGGTGGAACATTCAGTACTTC,CAISEFLREGWNIQYF
NA,TRBV14,TRBJ2-1,15,TRBD2,TGTGCCAGCAGCCAAAGTAGCGGGGGGGCTTATGAGCAGTTCTTC,CASSQSSGGAYEQFF
NA,TRBV15,TRBJ2-7,18,TRBD2,TGTGCCACCAGCGGGGAAGCGGGGGGGCTTAGTCGTAAGGACGAGCAGTACTTC,CATSGEAGGLSRKDEQYF
NA,TRBV27,TRBJ2-7,16,TRBD1,TGTGCCAGCAGTTTAAAAGGGACAGGGGTTTCCTACGAGCAGTACTTC,CASSLKGTGVSYEQYF
NA,TRBV6-6,TRBJ1-1,15,NA,TGTGCCAGCAGTTCGACGGACCGGGGTGACACTGAAGCTTTCTTT,CASSSTDRGDTEAFF
NA,TRBV5-1,TRBJ2-1,15,TRBD2,TGCGCCAGCAGCTTGTTTCCGGGAGGGAACAATGAGCAGTTCTTC,CASSLFPGGNNEQFF
NA,TRBV9,TRBJ2-3,16,NA,TGTGCCAGCAGCGTAGAAGGTGGGGCGTCGGCAGATACGCAGTATTTT,CASSVEGGASADTQYF
NA,TRBV28,TRBJ1-1,15,NA,TGTGCCAGCAGTTTCGCGGGGCCTCTGAACACTGAAGCTTTCTTT,CASSFAGPLNTEAFF
NA,TRBV6-7,TRBJ1-1,14,NA,TGTGCCAGCATTGTACAGGGTACGAACACTGAAGCTTTCTTT,CASIVQGTNTEAFF
NA,TRBV25-1,TRBJ1-4,17,TRBD1,TGTGCCAGCAGTGAAATGGCCGGGACAGGGGTACGTGAAAAACTGTTTTTT,CASSEMAGTGVREKLFF
NA,TRBV7-2,TRBJ2-7,15,NA,TGTGCCAGCAGCTTAGTGACAGATACGAACTACGAGCAGTACTTC,CASSLVTDTNYEQYF
NA,TRBV29-1,TRBJ2-7,13,NA,TGCAGCGTTGTTTATGCTAGCCCGTACGAGCAGTACTTC,CSVVYASPYEQYF
NA,TRBV6-1,TRBJ1-3,15,TRBD1,TGTGCCAGCAACCTGGACAGGGGCTCTGGAAACACCATATATTTT,CASNLDRGSGNTIYF
NA,TRBV2,TRBJ1-5,15,TRBD1,TGTGCCAGCAGTGAGGGACAGGGGGCGGTTCAGCCCCAGCATTTT,CASSEGQGAVQPQHF
NA,TRBV7-3,TRBJ2-2,15,NA,TGTGCCAGCAGTAGGGGCAGCGCGAACACCGGGGAGCTGTTTTTT,CASSRGSANTGELFF
NA,TRBV27,TRBJ2-7,18,NA,TGTGCCAGCATCAGGGTCTCGCCCTCCATATCGGCCTTCTACGAGCAGTACTTC,CASIRVSPSISAFYEQYF
few,TRBV4-1,TRBJ2-1,17,TRBD2,TGCGCCAGCAGCCAAACGACTAGCCCGAGCTCCTACAATGAGCAGTTCTTC,CASSQTTSPSSYNEQFF
few,TRBV19,TRBJ2-1,15,NA,TGTGCCAGTAGTATAGTTGGAGCGGAGTACAATGAGCAGTTCTTC,CASSIVGAEYNEQFF
NA,TRBV7-9,TRBJ2-2,16,NA,TGTGCCAGCAGCTTAGCGCCGGGGGTATCCACCGGGGAGCTGTTTTTT,CASSLAPGVSTGELFF
NA,TRBV19,TRBJ1-1,13,NA,TGTGCCAGTAGTATCTGGCGGCACACTGAAGCTTTCTTT,CASSIWRHTEAFF
NA,TRBV19,TRBJ1-1,14,TRBD1,TGTGCCAGTCTGCAGGGGGCCGGGAACACTGAAGCTTTCTTT,CASLQGAGNTEAFF
NA,TRBV5-6,TRBJ2-3,15,NA,TGTGCCAGCAGCTCGCGGGGGCCCAGCACAGATACGCAGTATTTT,CASSSRGPSTDTQYF
few,TRBV14,TRBJ2-7,11,NA,TGTGCCAGCAGCCCGACTTACGAGCAGTACTTC,CASSPTYEQYF